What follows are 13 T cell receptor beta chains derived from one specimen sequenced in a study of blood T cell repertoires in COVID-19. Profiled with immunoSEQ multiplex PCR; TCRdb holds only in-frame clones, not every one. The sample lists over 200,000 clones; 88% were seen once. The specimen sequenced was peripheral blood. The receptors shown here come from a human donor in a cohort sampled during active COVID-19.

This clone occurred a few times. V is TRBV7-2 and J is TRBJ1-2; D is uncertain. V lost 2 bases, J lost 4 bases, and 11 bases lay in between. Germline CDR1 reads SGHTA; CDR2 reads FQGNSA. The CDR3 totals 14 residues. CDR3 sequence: CASSLLVLFYGYTF. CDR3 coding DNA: TGTGCCAGCAGCTTATTGGTACTTTTCTATGGCTACACCTTC.

Here the CDR3 DNA reads TGTGCCAGTAACCGGGACACTTCCTACGAGCAGTACTTC. Translating it yields CASNRDTSYEQYF. The chain recombines TRBV12-3 or TRBV12-4 with TRBJ2-7; the D gene is possibly TRBD1 (6 bases). This CDR3 has 13 residues. Trimming removed 9 bases from V and 1 base from J, with 13 bases in between.

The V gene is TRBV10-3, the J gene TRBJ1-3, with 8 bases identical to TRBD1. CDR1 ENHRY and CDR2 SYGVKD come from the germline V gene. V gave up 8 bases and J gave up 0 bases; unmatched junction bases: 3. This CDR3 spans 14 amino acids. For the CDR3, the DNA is TGTGCCATCGGGGGGACAGGCTCTGGAAACACCATATATTTT. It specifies CAIGGTGSGNTIYF.

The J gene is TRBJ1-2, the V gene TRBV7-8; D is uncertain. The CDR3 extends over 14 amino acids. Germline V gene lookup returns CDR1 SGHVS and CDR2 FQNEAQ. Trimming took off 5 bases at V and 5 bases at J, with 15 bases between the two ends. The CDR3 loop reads CASSGSRGGYGYTF. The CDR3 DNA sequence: TGTGCCAGCAGCGGCTCCCGGGGAGGGTATGGCTACACCTTC.

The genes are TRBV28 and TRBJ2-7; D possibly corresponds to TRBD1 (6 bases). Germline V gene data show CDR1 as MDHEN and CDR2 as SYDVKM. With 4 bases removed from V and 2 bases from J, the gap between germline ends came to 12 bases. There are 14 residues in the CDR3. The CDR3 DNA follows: TGTGCCAGCAGTTCCTCGGACAGAACCTACGAGCAGTACTTC. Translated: CASSSSDRTYEQYF.

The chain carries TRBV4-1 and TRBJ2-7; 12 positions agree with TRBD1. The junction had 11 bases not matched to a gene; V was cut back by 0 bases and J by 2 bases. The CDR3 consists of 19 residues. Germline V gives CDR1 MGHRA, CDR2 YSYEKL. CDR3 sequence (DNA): TGCGCCAGCAGCCAAGACCTGTGGGACAGGGGGCAGAGGACCTACGAGCAGTACTTC. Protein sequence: CASSQDLWDRGQRTYEQYF.

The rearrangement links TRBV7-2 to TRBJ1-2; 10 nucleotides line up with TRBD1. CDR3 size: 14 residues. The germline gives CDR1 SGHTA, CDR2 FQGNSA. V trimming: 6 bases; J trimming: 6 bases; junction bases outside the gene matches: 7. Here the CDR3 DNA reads TGTGCCAGCAGTTACGGGACAGGGGAGGATGGCTACACCTTC. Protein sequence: CASSYGTGEDGYTF.

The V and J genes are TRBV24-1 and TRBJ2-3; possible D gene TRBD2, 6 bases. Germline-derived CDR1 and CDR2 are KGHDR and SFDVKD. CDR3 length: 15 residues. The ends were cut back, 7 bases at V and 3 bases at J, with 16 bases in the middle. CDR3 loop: CATSARGGPTDTQYF. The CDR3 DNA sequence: TGTGCCACCAGCGCAAGGGGAGGCCCTACAGATACGCAGTATTTT.

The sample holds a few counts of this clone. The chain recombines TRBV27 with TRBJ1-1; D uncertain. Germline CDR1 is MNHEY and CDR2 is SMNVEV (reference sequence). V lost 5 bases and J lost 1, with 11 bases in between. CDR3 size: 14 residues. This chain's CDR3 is CASSVYAGNTEAFF. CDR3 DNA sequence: TGTGCCAGCAGTGTTTATGCGGGGAACACTGAAGCTTTCTTT.

CDR3 protein: CASSRGAGLGETQYF. For the CDR3, the DNA is TGTGCCAGCAGTCGGGGGGCGGGGCTGGGAGAGACCCAGTACTTC. This chain links TRBV6-5 with TRBJ2-5; possible D gene TRBD2, 7 bases. V was clipped by 5 bases and J by 4 bases, with 17 bases between them. Germline V gene sequence: CDR1 MNHEY, CDR2 SVGAGI. The CDR3 extends over 15 amino acids.

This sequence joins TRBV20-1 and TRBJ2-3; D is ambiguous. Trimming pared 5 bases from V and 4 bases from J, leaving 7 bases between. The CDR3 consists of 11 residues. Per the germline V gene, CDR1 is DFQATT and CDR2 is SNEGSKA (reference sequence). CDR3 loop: CSALYADTQYF. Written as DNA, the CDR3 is TGCAGTGCTCTCTATGCAGATACGCAGTATTTT.

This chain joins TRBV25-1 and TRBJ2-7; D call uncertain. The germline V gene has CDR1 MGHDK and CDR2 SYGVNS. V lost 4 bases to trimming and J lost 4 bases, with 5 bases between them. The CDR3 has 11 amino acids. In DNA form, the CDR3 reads TGTGCCAGCAGTGGTGAGTACGAGCAGTACTTC. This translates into CASSGEYEQYF.

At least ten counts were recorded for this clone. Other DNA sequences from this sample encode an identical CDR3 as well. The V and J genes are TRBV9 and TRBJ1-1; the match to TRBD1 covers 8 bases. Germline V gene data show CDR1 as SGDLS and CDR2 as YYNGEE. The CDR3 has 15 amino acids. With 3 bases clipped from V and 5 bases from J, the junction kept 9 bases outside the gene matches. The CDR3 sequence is CASSASGGAGTEAFF. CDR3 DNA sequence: TGTGCCAGCAGCGCATCAGGGGGCGCGGGTACTGAAGCTTTCTTT.